Below, one T cell receptor beta chain is given with its context. The antigen is unknown. This PCR relied on a set of 60 Vbeta primers and 13 Jbeta primers. Repertoires were generated with immunoSEQ multiplex PCR, while TCRdb's copy carries only in-frame clones and drops some. Of about 120,000 clones in the sample, 81% are singletons; the top ten hold roughly 3.9%. The CDR3 is 14 residues long. V lost 1 base to trimming and J lost 1 base, with 8 bases between them. Germline V gene lookup returns CDR1 SGHNT and CDR2 YYREEE (reference sequence). This sample is drawn from a study of cytomegalovirus exposure and HLA in healthy donors. Whole-study results and caveats: Most subjects' HLA-A and HLA-B alleles were reportedly predicted from TCR beta sequences. In a later analysis, a missense DCLRE1C variant was linked to TCR beta V- and J-gene trimming. The availability of immune exposure information extended only to CMV serostatus.

The chain combines TRBV5-4 with TRBJ1-2; D is unresolved. Sequencing used PBMCs. The receptor was derived from a woman aged 30 to 39 in good health and CMV-seronegative. Written as DNA, the CDR3 is TGTGCCAGCAGCTTGTCAGGACTTAACTATGGCTACACCTTC. Translated, it gives CASSLSGLNYGYTF.